Below are 19 T cell receptor beta chains sequenced from a single sample in a study of blood T cell repertoires in COVID-19. TCRdb's copy holds only in-frame clones and misses some; the assay was immunoSEQ multiplex PCR. The data contain roughly 45,000 clones, 70% to 90% of them singletons. Sequencing was done on a sample of peripheral blood. Receptors originate from a man aged 60 to 75 with active COVID-19.

This chain connects TRBV4-1 to TRBJ2-7, with D perhaps TRBD2 (7 bases). In germline, CDR1 is MGHRA, CDR2 YSYEKL. The CDR3 has 17 amino acids. V lost 0 bases to trimming and J lost 2 bases, with 17 bases between them. CDR3 protein: CASSQDREGDTAYEQYF. For the CDR3, the DNA is TGCGCCAGCAGCCAAGATAGGGAGGGGGACACAGCCTACGAGCAGTACTTC.

J is TRBJ2-2 and V is TRBV5-1; 11 bases are a match to TRBD1. The germline CDR1 and CDR2 sequences are SGHRS and YFSETQ. V shed 1 base, J shed 0 bases, and the junction held 2 bases outside the gene matches. CDR3 length: 17 residues. The CDR3 loop is CASSLRGQGANTGELFF. CDR3 nucleotide sequence: TGCGCCAGCAGCTTGAGGGGACAGGGGGCGAACACCGGGGAGCTGTTTTTT.

The rearrangement joins TRBV5-1 to TRBJ2-2; D might be TRBD1 (5 bases). V was clipped by 1 base and J by 5 bases, with 12 bases between them. The CDR3 is 15 amino acids. Germline assignment: CDR1 SGHRS and CDR2 YFSETQ. The CDR3 DNA reads as TGCGCCAGCAGCTTGTCTCTAAGGGGAACCGGGGAGCTGTTTTTT. Amino acid sequence: CASSLSLRGTGELFF.

The CDR3 here is CASSLGRTTDTQYF. CDR3 DNA: TGTGCCAGCAGCTTAGGCAGAACCACAGATACGCAGTATTTT. V usage is TRBV7-3 and J usage is TRBJ2-3; D ambiguous. Germline CDR1 and CDR2: SGHTA and FQGTGA. V lost 2 bases, J lost 2 bases, and 8 bases lay in between. This CDR3 has 14 residues.

The CDR3 region is CASSLEGLAGEETQYF. The CDR3 DNA reads as TGTGCCAGCAGCTTAGAGGGACTAGCGGGAGAAGAGACCCAGTACTTC. This sequence joins TRBV11-3 and TRBJ2-5; 14 nucleotides line up with TRBD2. The V and J ends lost 0 bases and 3 bases, in that order; junction bases with no gene match: 0. Germline V lookup: CDR1 SGHNT, CDR2 YENEEA. The CDR3 loop spans 16 amino acids. The full variable domain, completed using reference TRBV11-3 and TRBJ2-5, is EAGVVQSPRYKIIEKKQPVAFWCNPISGHNTLYWYLQNLGQGPELLIRYENEEAVDDSQLPKDRFSAERLKGVDSTLKIQPAELGDSAVYLCASSLEGLAGEETQYFGPGTRLLVL.

This rearrangement joins TRBV19 to TRBJ2-3, with TRBD2 as a possible D gene (6 bases). CDR1 and CDR2 (germline): LNHDA, SQIVND (reference sequence). Deletions cut 6 bases from V and 1 base from J, with 20 bases between. This CDR3 region has 17 residues. The CDR3 region has the DNA TGTGCCAGTAGCCTTAAGCGCGGCGGGGCCCGCACAGATACGCAGTATTTT. It specifies CASSLKRGGARTDTQYF.

V usage is TRBV6-4 and J usage is TRBJ2-3; perhaps TRBD2 as D (5 bases). The CDR3 extends over 12 amino acids. Trimming took off 6 bases at V and 5 bases at J, with 9 bases between the two ends. From germline, CDR1 is MRHNA and CDR2 SNTAGT. The CDR3 here is CASRGSGDTQYF. CDR3 nucleotides: TGTGCCAGCAGGGGGAGCGGAGATACGCAGTATTTT.

This chain joins TRBV19 and TRBJ2-2; D possibly corresponds to TRBD2 (6 bases). CDR3 length equals 16 residues. Germline CDR1 reads LNHDA; CDR2 reads SQIVND (reference sequence). Trimming removed 3 bases from V and 8 bases from J, with 19 bases in between. This CDR3 reads CASSILGGEVAGELFF. The CDR3 nucleotides are TGTGCCAGTAGTATTTTAGGCGGGGAGGTTGCTGGGGAGCTGTTTTTT.

The chain has TRBV10-2 and TRBJ2-7, with 11 bases identical to TRBD1. The V gene's germline CDR1 is WSHSY and CDR2 SAAADI. V lost 8 bases and J lost 6; bases outside the gene matches: 9. CDR3 size: 14 residues. The CDR3: CASLWGQGDGEQYF. The CDR3, as DNA: TGCGCCAGCCTGTGGGGACAGGGGGACGGCGAGCAGTACTTC.

The chain combines TRBV5-1 with TRBJ1-2; 9 bases are a match to TRBD1. Germline V gene data show CDR1 as SGHRS and CDR2 as YFSETQ. The CDR3 has 13 residues. The V and J ends lost 4 bases and 7 bases, in that order; junction bases with no gene match: 5. CDR3 protein: CASSPGTGTGYTF. The CDR3, as DNA: TGCGCCAGCAGCCCTGGGACAGGGACTGGCTACACCTTC. Supplemented by reference TRBV5-1 and TRBJ1-2, the full variable domain reads KAGVTQTPRYLIKTRGQQVTLSCSPISGHRSVSWYQQTPGQGLQFLFEYFSETQRNKGNFPGRFSGRQFSNSRSEMNVSTLELGDSALYLCASSPGTGTGYTFGSGTRLTVV.

This sequence joins TRBV9 and TRBJ2-7; D may be TRBD2 (5 bases). The germline V gene encodes CDR1 SGDLS and CDR2 YYNGEE. V lost 0 bases and J 6 bases, leaving 13 bases between the germline ends. The CDR3 consists of 14 residues. This chain's CDR3 is CASSVEPGFTEQYF. CDR3 DNA: TGTGCCAGCAGCGTAGAGCCGGGATTCACCGAGCAGTACTTC.

The chain is built from TRBV5-1 and TRBJ2-6; a possible D gene is TRBD2 (6 bases). Per the germline V gene, CDR1 is SGHRS and CDR2 is YFSETQ. V dropped 6 bases and J dropped 0 bases, with 13 bases sitting between them. The CDR3 covers 16 residues. As DNA, the CDR3 is TGCGCCAGCACGATGGAGGGGTCCTCTGGGGCCAACGTCCTGACTTTC. As protein: CASTMEGSSGANVLTF.

The V and J genes are TRBV2 and TRBJ2-7, with TRBD2 matching 7 bases. The CDR3 extends over 16 amino acids. V lost 6 bases, J lost 4 bases, and 15 bases stayed unmatched. From germline, CDR1 is SNHLY and CDR2 FYNNEI. CDR3 loop: CASSPGGASGLYEQYF. CDR3 DNA: TGTGCCAGCAGCCCAGGTGGGGCTAGCGGACTATACGAGCAGTACTTC.

V and J are TRBV9 and TRBJ2-7; 11 nucleotides align to TRBD1. The CDR3 extends over 16 amino acids. V lost 0 bases and J lost 5; bases outside the gene matches: 7. CDR1 and CDR2 from the germline V gene are SGDLS and YYNGEE. The CDR3 loop reads CASSVGSGQGAHEQYF. The CDR3 nucleotides are TGTGCCAGCAGCGTAGGGTCAGGACAGGGGGCCCACGAGCAGTACTTC.

The CDR3, as DNA: TGTGCCAGCAGGGGGACAGGGGGCTACGAGCAGTACTTC. As protein: CASRGTGGYEQYF. The J gene is TRBJ2-7, the V gene TRBV2; the match to TRBD1 covers 11 bases. Germline CDR1 reads SNHLY; CDR2 reads FYNNEI. CDR3 length equals 13 residues. Germline trimming cut 6 bases from V and 3 bases from J; bases unmatched to any gene: 1.

The genes are TRBV27 and TRBJ2-6; tentatively, D is TRBD1 (6 bases). Trimming stripped 2 bases from V and 1 base from J, with 12 bases between. CDR1 is MNHEY, CDR2 SMNVEV, per germline (reference sequence). CDR3 length: 17 residues. The CDR3 region is CASSLGTYYSGANVLTF. CDR3 nucleotide sequence: TGTGCCAGCAGTTTAGGGACATACTATTCTGGGGCCAACGTCCTGACTTTC.

This clone has just one count. V gene TRBV4-2 combines with J gene TRBJ2-1, with 7 bases aligning to TRBD2. The germline CDR1 and CDR2 sequences are LGHNA and YNFKEQ. The CDR3 is 16 residues long. Trimming at V came to 2 bases and at J to 6 bases, leaving 10 bases not matched to a gene. In DNA form, the CDR3 reads TGTGCCAGCAGCCAAAGACTAGCTCTCTATGTCAATGAGCAGTTCTTC. Its translation: CASSQRLALYVNEQFF.

The count of this clone is one. The chain links TRBV7-9 to TRBJ2-2; 12 bases fit TRBD2. The junction had 2 bases not matched to a gene; V was cut back by 3 bases and J by 6 bases. Germline V CDR1 and CDR2: SEHNR, FQNEAQ (reference sequence). This CDR3 spans 15 amino acids. In DNA form, the CDR3 reads TGTGCCAGCAGCTTCTCTAGCGGGAGGGCCGGGGAGCTGTTTTTT. Residues: CASSFSSGRAGELFF.

V is TRBV5-6 and J is TRBJ2-5, with 7 bases identical to TRBD2. The CDR3 is made up of 17 amino acids. V was clipped by 0 bases and J by 0 bases; unmatched bases: 8. Germline CDR1 is SGHDT and CDR2 is YYEEEE. CDR3: CASSLAGLAVYQETQYF. The CDR3 DNA follows: TGTGCCAGCAGCTTGGCCGGCCTAGCGGTATACCAAGAGACCCAGTACTTC.